Listed below are T cell receptor beta chains from one sample, sequenced in a study of cytomegalovirus exposure and HLA in healthy donors. This table comes from immunoSEQ multiplex PCR, and its TCRdb copy is limited to in-frame clones, with some not included. Among 200,000 or so clones, 88% were seen once, and the ten largest hold about 2.9%. Material: PBMCs. The receptors were sampled from a woman between 18 and 29 years old in good health and CMV-seronegative. Both conserved end residues are part of each CDR3. The D gene is left open where the match is weak. Size values are once, few and many counts, or a class for expanded clones, and some rows have none.

D,V,J,size,DNA,CDR3
NA,TRBV5-5,TRBJ2-7,NA,TGTGCCAGCAGCCTCTCCTACCGCTACGAGCAGTACTTC,CASSLSYRYEQYF
NA,TRBV2,TRBJ2-3,NA,TGTGCCAGCGAGGACAGGAGGGTGGCAGATACGCAGTATTTT,CASEDRRVADTQYF
NA,TRBV5-1,TRBJ2-1,NA,TGCGCCAGCAAACTAGAGAATGAGCAGTTCTTC,CASKLENEQFF
NA,TRBV21-1,TRBJ2-7,NA,TGTGCCAGCAGCAAGGAGAACAGGCTCTCCTACGAGCAGTACTTC,CASSKENRLSYEQYF
NA,TRBV4-1,TRBJ1-2,NA,TGCGCCAGCAGCCAAGAACAGGGTTCAGGCTATGGCTACACCTTC,CASSQEQGSGYGYTF
NA,TRBV28,TRBJ2-7,few,TGTGCCAGCAGGGGGAGTGCCCGCCCTTACGAGCAGTACTTC,CASRGSARPYEQYF
TRBD1,TRBV5-1,TRBJ1-1,NA,TGCGCCAGCAACAACAGGGGAATGGGCACTGAAGCTTTCTTT,CASNNRGMGTEAFF
TRBD2,TRBV7-2,TRBJ2-1,NA,TGTGCCAGCAGCTTAGAGGGGAGGGGTAGCTCCTACAATGAGCAGTTCTTC,CASSLEGRGSSYNEQFF
NA,TRBV30,TRBJ2-5,NA,TGTGCCTGGGTACGCGAACCGGGACTTTCTCTTGCGACCCAGTACTTC,CAWVREPGLSLATQYF
TRBD1,TRBV10-3,TRBJ2-2,NA,TGTGCCATCACGGACAGGGGGAGCCGTAACACCGGGGAGCTGTTTTTT,CAITDRGSRNTGELFF
TRBD1,TRBV5-6,TRBJ2-3,NA,TGTGCCAGCAGCCTAGATCGACAGGGCTACTCTTTCACAGATACGCAGTATTTT,CASSLDRQGYSFTDTQYF
NA,TRBV19,TRBJ1-2,NA,TGTGCCAGTAGTATGTGGAGGGTCGGCTACACCTTC,CASSMWRVGYTF
TRBD1,TRBV11-3,TRBJ2-7,NA,TGTGCCAGCAGCTCAGGGGGAACGGACGAGCAGTACTTC,CASSSGGTDEQYF
TRBD1,TRBV10-3,TRBJ2-3,NA,TGTGCCATCAGTGAGATCCAGGGGGCGGAAGATACGCAGTATTTT,CAISEIQGAEDTQYF
NA,TRBV10-3,TRBJ2-7,NA,TGTGCCATCACCGCGGGGCAGGGGGTTTACGAGCAGTACTTC,CAITAGQGVYEQYF
TRBD2,TRBV30,TRBJ2-5,once,TGTGCCTCCTCCGGGACTAGCGGGGTCCAAGAGACCCAGTACTTC,CASSGTSGVQETQYF
TRBD1,TRBV2,TRBJ2-6,NA,TGTGCCAGCATTAATCCCAGGGGGCGCGGGGCCAACGTCCTGACTTTC,CASINPRGRGANVLTF
NA,TRBV6-1,TRBJ2-1,NA,TGTGCCACCCATTTAGACCCTATCCGCGGTGAGCAGTTCTTC,CATHLDPIRGEQFF
NA,TRBV11-2,TRBJ2-7,NA,TGTGCCAGCAGCTTTTTCAATTTCCAGGGGTCCTACGAGCAGTACTTC,CASSFFNFQGSYEQYF
NA,TRBV14,TRBJ1-3,NA,TGTGCCAGCAGCCAATATAAAGCGCTCACCTCTGGAAACACCATATATTTT,CASSQYKALTSGNTIYF
TRBD1,TRBV7-2,TRBJ1-1,NA,TGTGCCAGCAGCTTAGGGCCGGACAGGACAGCGGAGGCTTTCTTT,CASSLGPDRTAEAFF
NA,TRBV28,TRBJ1-5,NA,TGTGCCAGCAGTTTCGGGCTCGGGGAGACTAATCAGCCCCAGCATTTT,CASSFGLGETNQPQHF
TRBD1,TRBV28,TRBJ1-2,NA,TGTGCCAGCAGACCGGGACAGCGCTATGGCTACACCTTC,CASRPGQRYGYTF
TRBD1,TRBV7-9,TRBJ2-7,NA,TGTGCCAGCAGCTCGGGACAGGGGGCGAACGAGCAGTACTTC,CASSSGQGANEQYF
NA,TRBV30,TRBJ2-7,NA,TGTGCCTGGAGTGTAGGGACATCCACCTACGAGCAGTACTTC,CAWSVGTSTYEQYF
NA,TRBV7-9,TRBJ2-1,once,TGTGCCAGCAGCTTAACACCGGAGGGACCTTACAATGAGCAGTTCTTC,CASSLTPEGPYNEQFF
NA,TRBV28,TRBJ2-7,NA,TGTGCCAGCAACCCAGGGTTAGGACAGCAGAATCTAGGCCTCTACGAGCAGTACTTC,CASNPGLGQQNLGLYEQYF
NA,TRBV6-1,TRBJ2-2,NA,TGTGCCAGCAGTTCCCACAGGGTCACGGAGCTGTTTTTT,CASSSHRVTELFF
NA,TRBV7-3,TRBJ2-2,NA,TGTGCCAGCAGCTTAGGTGTAACACCCGGGGAGCTGTTTTTT,CASSLGVTPGELFF
NA,TRBV29-1,TRBJ2-1,NA,TGCAGCGTTGACACGGCCGGGACTTACTCCTACAATGAGCAGTTCTTC,CSVDTAGTYSYNEQFF
NA,TRBV5-4,TRBJ1-2,NA,TGTGCCAGCAGATTGAGGGGGTCGGTAATTCCAGACACCTTC,CASRLRGSVIPDTF